The present T cell receptor beta chain was sequenced within a study of human T cells and chemical hapten exposure (dated by TCRdb to 2020 to 2023). The study in broad terms: For sensitization, 2% DPC in acetone was applied to a roughly 2 cm by roughly 2 cm area of upper inner arm skin. Throughout the study period of around 25 weeks, patients also received therapeutic DPC doses to the scalp every week. Patch tests used Finn chambers with 0.01% DPC on the upper back, scored after 6 days by International Contact Dermatitis Research Group standards. The patient cohort, mostly female, included alopecia areata with under or over 50% scalp involvement, alopecia totalis and alopecia universalis. Libraries were pooled for sequencing, and per-sample TCR yields varied mainly because of small differences in library volumes within the pool. The study tracked peripheral blood TCR repertoire changes in vivo during primary and secondary sensitization to the hapten diphenylcyclopropenone (DPC) in alopecia patients. Patient blood was sampled pre-sensitization (week 0) and at 2, 6 and about 24 weeks after DPC sensitization. Some 29 alopecia patients provided blood for TCR sequencing at one to four time points (pre-sensitization, 2, 6 and 24 weeks).

This clonotype was recorded at least ten times. Which antigen it targets is not known. No clone much larger than this one lies a single base away; base qualities are absent. Library construction relied on RACE. The instrument was a NextSeq 500. Library preparation attached unique molecular identifiers to individual cDNA molecules for quantitative, reproducible TCR counting. Each blood RNA sample was used to sequence both TCR alpha and TCR beta chains. In the source study's methods: The median number of TCRs per sample was 95,638, ranging from roughly 20,000 to 690,600. The Decombinator software suite was used to annotate the V, J and CDR3 of the TCR reads. For PS versus PT1 abundance plots, all samples were subsampled to the same number of TCRs (28,000). TCRs were defined as expanded if absent before sensitization and observed at least eight times at the 2-week time point. TCRdb trimmed the raw reads at Q25, called clones with MiXCR and kept productive beta chains. Every CDR3 protein is listed once, alongside the most common genes and DNA of its rows. The V and J calls and clone size are TCRdb's, not the authors'. Within this sample are about 84,000 distinct CDR3 sequences, with under 14% of them counted one time only. Clones ranked in the top ten supply about 4% of the sample.

This sample's time point label indicates: patch test 3, about 24 weeks after DPC sensitization. The sample's treatment or condition, from its label and the paper: therapeutic diphenylcyclopropenone sensitization with weekly scalp DPC. At every patch-test visit, the blood draw took place before the patch test was put on. Patients were eligible if aged 18 to 70, diagnosed with alopecia and judged suitable for DPC therapy, and pregnant patients were excluded. Total RNA was extracted from unfractionated whole blood that had been collected in Tempus Blood RNA tubes. What the research found in general, with its limitations: Patch test score correlated positively with the number of PT1 expanded TCRs, reaching significance at thresholds 8, 16 and 32 but not at 4. Because all patients had alopecia, a presumed autoimmune disease, the immune response of the patients might differ from that of healthy individuals. Compared with pre-sensitization or healthy control sets, expanded TCRs formed significantly more large CDR3 similarity clusters, which is consistent with antigen-driven responses. Repeated subsampling changed both the strength of the expansion versus patch-test correlation and the threshold at which that correlation became significant. DPC sensitization did not change how many TCRs were above 1 in 1000 frequency, and no evidence was found of alterations in global repertoire structure.

The material sequenced was whole blood, taken in connection with sensitization to the hapten diphenylcyclopropenone (DPC). The receptor's source is a woman in her fifties or sixties with alopecia areata. Some clones in this sample may be carry-over from other donors' samples.

CDR3 region: CSVEGSGVYEQYF. The nucleotide sequence is given as TGCAGCGTTGAAGGTAGCGGGGTTTACGAGCAGTACTTC. The chain employs TRBV29-1 and TRBJ2-7, and 8 junction bases match TRBD2. The CDR3 holds 13 amino acids from the cysteine to the phenylalanine. Here the CDR3 DNA is all that survives: 39 bases in frame from base 1. Reading the germline V gene gives CDR1 SQVTM and CDR2 ANQGSEA. Germline trimming: 1 base from V, 4 bases from J; junction bases outside gene matches: 3.